Reported below is one T cell receptor (beta chain). The target antigen is unknown. The sample comes from a study of tumor-infiltrating lymphocytes in localized non-small cell lung cancer. Turning to the study itself: Patients included smokers and never-smokers with various histologies, some sampled after neoadjuvant chemotherapy. The study's findings and limits: Compared with uninvolved lung, tumors showed higher T cell infiltration by TCRbeta sequencing. Not all patients were TCR sequenced, owing to tissue quantity.

Germline lookup yields CDR1 MNHEY and CDR2 SVGAGI. This CDR3 spans 15 amino acids. The ends were cut back, 6 bases at V and 3 bases at J, with 17 bases in the middle. Only in-frame clones appear in the TCRdb table, and some are missing; sequencing was by immunoSEQ multiplex PCR. The repertoire has thousands of clones, around 73% of them found once; the top ten carry roughly 10%. Sequenced sample: lung tumor tissue. The chain is built from TRBV6-5 and TRBJ1-1; tentatively, D is TRBD1 (5 bases). The sequence was collected from a human donor with non-small cell lung cancer. This chain's CDR3 is CASSLRWGRDTEAFF. DNA for the CDR3: TGTGCCAGCAGCCTCCGGTGGGGCCGAGACACTGAAGCTTTCTTT.